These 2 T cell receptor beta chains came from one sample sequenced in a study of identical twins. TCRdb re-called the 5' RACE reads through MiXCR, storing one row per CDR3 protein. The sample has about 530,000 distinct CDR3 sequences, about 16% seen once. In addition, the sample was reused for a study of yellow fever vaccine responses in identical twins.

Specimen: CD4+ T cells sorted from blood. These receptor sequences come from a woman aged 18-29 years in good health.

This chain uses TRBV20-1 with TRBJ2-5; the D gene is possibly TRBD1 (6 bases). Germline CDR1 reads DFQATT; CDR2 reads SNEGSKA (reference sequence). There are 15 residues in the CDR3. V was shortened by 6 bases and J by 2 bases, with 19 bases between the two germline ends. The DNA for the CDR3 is TGCAGTGCATATACAGGGAAGAGAGGGCAAGAGACCCAGTACTTC. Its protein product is CSAYTGKRGQETQYF.

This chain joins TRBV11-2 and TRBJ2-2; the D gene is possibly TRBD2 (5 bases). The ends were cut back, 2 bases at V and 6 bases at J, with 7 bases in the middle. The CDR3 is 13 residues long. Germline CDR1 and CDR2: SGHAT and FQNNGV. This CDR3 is CASSLIGAGELFF. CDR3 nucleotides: TGTGCCAGCAGCTTAATCGGGGCCGGGGAGCTGTTTTTT. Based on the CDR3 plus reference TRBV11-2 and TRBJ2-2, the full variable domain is EAGVAQSPRYKIIEKRQSVAFWCNPISGHATLYWYQQILGQGPKLLIQFQNNGVVDDSQLPKDRFSAERLKGVDSTLKIQPAKLEDSAVYLCASSLIGAGELFFGEGSRLTVL.